Given below is one T cell receptor (beta chain) in context. Generated by immunoSEQ multiplex PCR, the TCRdb table keeps only in-frame clones and is missing some. The sample contains 200,000 to 300,000 clones, approximately 89% of which appear only once. The sample belongs to a study of blood T cell repertoires in COVID-19. Looking at the study overall: PBMCs, B-cell-depleted T cells, or T cells provided the cDNA or gDNA that made up the material.

From germline, CDR1 is LGHDT and CDR2 YNNKEL (reference sequence). CDR3 size: 14 residues. Trimming cost V 4 bases and J 6 bases, with 12 bases left between them. The chain joins TRBV3-1 (or the pseudogene TRBV3-2) to TRBJ2-2; tentatively, D is TRBD1 (6 bases). The receptor was isolated from a woman aged 40-49 years who had been exposed to COVID-19. The sequencing input was PBMCs or T cells enriched from blood (not recorded which). The CDR3 nucleotides read TGTGCCAGCAGCCCATCAGGGGATTCCGGGGAGCTGTTTTTT. It encodes CASSPSGDSGELFF.